The 7 T cell receptor beta chains below all came from one sample that was sequenced in a study of blood T cell repertoires in COVID-19. Sequencing used immunoSEQ multiplex PCR; TCRdb keeps in-frame clones, though not all of them. Of around 250,000 clones listed, roughly 89% are singletons. Material for sequencing was peripheral blood. These receptors all stem from a woman in her thirties or forties who had recovered from COVID-19.

In DNA, the CDR3 is TGTGCCATCAATCGGGGCTCTGCCGCAGCGAAATCCGGGGGTGGCTACACCTTC. This sequence encodes CAINRGSAAAKSGGGYTF. The chain employs TRBV10-3 and TRBJ1-2; maybe TRBD1 (5 bases). From germline, CDR1 is ENHRY and CDR2 SYGVKD. The V gene lost 7 bases and the J gene lost 7 bases, with 31 bases spanning the gap. CDR3 size: 18 residues.

The V gene is TRBV19, the J gene TRBJ1-5, with D unresolved. Germline CDR1 reads LNHDA; CDR2 reads SQIVND (reference sequence). Trimming removed 5 bases at V and 2 bases at J, with 13 bases between. This CDR3 has 15 residues. The CDR3 protein is CASSAALSRNQPQHF. The CDR3 DNA reads TGTGCCAGTAGTGCGGCACTTTCTCGCAATCAGCCCCAGCATTTT.

Details on this clone: The DNA is omitted, as the CDR3 cannot be located on it reliably, and the CDR3 follows TCRdb's listing. The V call is TRBV2, the J call TRBJ1-2; TRBD1 reflects the table's D call only, with no check against the DNA. Germline values: CDR1 SNHLY, CDR2 FYNNEI. 13 amino acids form the CDR3, both terminal residues included. CDR3 loop: CASILARNYGYTF.

The chain joins TRBV10-3 to TRBJ1-5, with no clear D. The CDR3 runs 12 residues. CDR1 is ENHRY, CDR2 SYGVKD, per germline. The V gene lost 3 bases and the J gene lost 7 bases, with 7 bases spanning the gap. The CDR3, as DNA: TGTGCCATCAGTGATTATAGCCAGCCCCAGCATTTT. It specifies CAISDYSQPQHF.

J is TRBJ2-7 and V is TRBV5-1; D gene uncertain. Between the trimmed V and J ends, which lost 3 bases and 0 bases, there was a span of 22 bases. Per the germline V gene, CDR1 is SGHRS and CDR2 is YFSETQ. This CDR3 is 18 amino acids long. The CDR3 spells CASSSTVTLRRTSYEQYF. CDR3 nucleotide sequence: TGCGCCAGCAGCTCCACAGTCACGCTCAGGCGCACCTCCTACGAGCAGTACTTC.

The gene calls are TRBV19 and TRBJ2-3; 7 bases line up with TRBD1. Trimming cost V 4 bases and J 2 bases; bases outside gene matches: 6. This CDR3 contains 15 residues. Germline V gene lookup returns CDR1 LNHDA and CDR2 SQIVND (reference sequence). The CDR3 here is CASSKPGGDTDTQYF. The DNA for the CDR3 is TGTGCCAGTAGTAAGCCAGGGGGAGACACAGATACGCAGTATTTT. The variable domain in full, completed from reference TRBV19 and TRBJ2-3, reads DGGITQSPKYLFRKEGQNVTLSCEQNLNHDAMYWYRQDPGQGLRLIYYSQIVNDFQKGDIAEGYSVSREKKESFPLTVTSAQKNPTAFYLCASSKPGGDTDTQYFGPGTRLTVL.

This clone was counted ten times or more. The genes are TRBV6-5 and TRBJ2-2; 11 positions agree with TRBD1. The V and J ends lost 6 bases and 6 bases, in that order; junction bases with no gene match: 6. CDR3 size: 15 residues. Germline values: CDR1 MNHEY, CDR2 SVGAGI. The CDR3 region is CASSADRGHSGELFF. DNA of the CDR3: TGTGCCAGCAGCGCGGACAGGGGGCATTCCGGGGAGCTGTTTTTT.